The sequence of this T cell receptor (beta chain) was determined in a study of T cell changes during pregnancy in multiple sclerosis. TCRdb's copy holds only in-frame clones and misses some; the assay was immunoSEQ multiplex PCR. The sample records about 50,000 clones, roughly 91% being singletons. Trimming left V 0 bases short and J 2 bases short, with 17 bases between. This CDR3 is built from 17 residues. CDR1 is SGHNT and CDR2 is YENEEA in the germline V gene. V is TRBV11-3 and J is TRBJ2-7; a possible D gene is TRBD1 (7 bases). The sample was CD4+ T cells from peripheral blood mononuclear cells, taken in the second trimester of pregnancy. The sequence derives from a female donor with multiple sclerosis, enrolled in a pregnancy study. The CDR3 DNA follows: TGTGCCAGCAGCTTAGATGAGGACAGGCGGGGCCCCTACGAGCAGTACTTC. It yields the protein CASSLDEDRRGPYEQYF.